This TCR beta chain stems from a study of Ad26.COV2.S vaccination and SARS-CoV-2 variants. Specified treatment: about 20 received Ad26.COV2.S at low or high dose, single or two shots; about 5 received placebo; per-sample allocation not given. Samples were taken on day 63 after the first vaccine or placebo injection. On this clone itself: Other DNA sequences within the sample encode an identical CDR3.

Method: immunoSEQ multiplex PCR; TCRdb's copy keeps in-frame clones and lacks some. The repertoire includes some 350,000 clones, approximately 85% of them detected once, and roughly 3.5% sits in the top ten. The sample in question was peripheral blood, obtained in a trial of Ad26.COV2.S vaccine versus placebo. The receptor was derived from a person aged 18 to 65 who received the Ad26.COV2.S COVID-19 vaccine or a placebo.

As DNA, the CDR3 is TGTGCCACCAGCAGAGACAGGGGCTACGAGCAGTACTTC. It translates to CATSRDRGYEQYF. The rearrangement joins TRBV15 to TRBJ2-7; a weak D match, TRBD1 (6 bases). The V gene lost 0 bases and the J gene lost 3 bases, with 6 bases spanning the gap. Germline loops: CDR1 LNHNV, CDR2 YYDKDF (reference sequence). This CDR3 comprises 13 residues.